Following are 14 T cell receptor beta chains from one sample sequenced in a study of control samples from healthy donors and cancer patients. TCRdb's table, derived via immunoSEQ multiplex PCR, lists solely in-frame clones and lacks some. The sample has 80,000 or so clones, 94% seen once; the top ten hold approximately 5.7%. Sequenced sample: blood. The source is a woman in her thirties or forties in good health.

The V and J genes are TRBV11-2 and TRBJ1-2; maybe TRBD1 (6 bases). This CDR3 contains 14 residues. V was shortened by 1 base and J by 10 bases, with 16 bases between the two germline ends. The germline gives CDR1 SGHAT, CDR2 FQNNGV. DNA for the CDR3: TGTGCCAGCAGCTTAGTGCCTGGACAGACTGCCTACACCTTC. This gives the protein CASSLVPGQTAYTF.

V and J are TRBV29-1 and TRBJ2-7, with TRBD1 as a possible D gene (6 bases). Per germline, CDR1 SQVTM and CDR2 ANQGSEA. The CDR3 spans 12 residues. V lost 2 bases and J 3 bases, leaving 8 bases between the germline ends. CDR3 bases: TGCAGCGTTGAAAAGACAGGCTACGAGCAGTACTTC. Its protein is CSVEKTGYEQYF.

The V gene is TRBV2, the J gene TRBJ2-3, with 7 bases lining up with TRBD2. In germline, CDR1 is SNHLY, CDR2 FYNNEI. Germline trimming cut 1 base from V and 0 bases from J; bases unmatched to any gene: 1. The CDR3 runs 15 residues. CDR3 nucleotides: TGTGCCAGCAGTGAAGTGCGGGGGAGCACAGATACGCAGTATTTT. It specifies CASSEVRGSTDTQYF.

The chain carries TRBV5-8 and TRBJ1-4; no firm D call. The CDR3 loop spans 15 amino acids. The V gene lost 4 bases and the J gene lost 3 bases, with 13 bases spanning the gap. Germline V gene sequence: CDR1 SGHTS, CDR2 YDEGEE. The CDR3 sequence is CASSEGRTANEKLFF. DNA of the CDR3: TGTGCCAGCAGCGAAGGGAGGACGGCTAATGAAAAACTGTTTTTT.

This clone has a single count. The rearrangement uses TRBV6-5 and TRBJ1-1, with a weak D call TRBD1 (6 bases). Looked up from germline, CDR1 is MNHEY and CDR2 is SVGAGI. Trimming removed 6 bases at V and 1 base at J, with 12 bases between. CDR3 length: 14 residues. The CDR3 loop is CASSPAGANTEAFF. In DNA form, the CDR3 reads TGTGCCAGCAGCCCCGCAGGGGCGAACACTGAAGCTTTCTTT.

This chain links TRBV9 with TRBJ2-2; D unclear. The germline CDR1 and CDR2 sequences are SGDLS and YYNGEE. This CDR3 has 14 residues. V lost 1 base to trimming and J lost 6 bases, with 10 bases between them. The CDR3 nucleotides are TGTGCCAGCAGCGTAACAATAGGGCCCGGGGAGCTGTTTTTT. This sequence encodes CASSVTIGPGELFF.

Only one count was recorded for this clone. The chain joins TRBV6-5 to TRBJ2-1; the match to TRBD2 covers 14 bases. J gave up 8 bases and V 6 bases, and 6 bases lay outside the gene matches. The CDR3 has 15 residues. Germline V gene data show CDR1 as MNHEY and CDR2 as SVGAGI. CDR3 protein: CASSRGLAGVDEQFF. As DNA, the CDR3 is TGTGCCAGCAGCCGGGGACTAGCGGGGGTCGATGAGCAGTTCTTC.

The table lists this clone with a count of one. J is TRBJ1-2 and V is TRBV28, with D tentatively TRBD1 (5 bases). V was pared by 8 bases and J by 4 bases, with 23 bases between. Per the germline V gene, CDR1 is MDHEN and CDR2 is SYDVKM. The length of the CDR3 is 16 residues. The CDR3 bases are TGTGCCAGCGTATTAAAGGGACCCGACACAAGCTATGGCTACACCTTC. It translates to CASVLKGPDTSYGYTF.

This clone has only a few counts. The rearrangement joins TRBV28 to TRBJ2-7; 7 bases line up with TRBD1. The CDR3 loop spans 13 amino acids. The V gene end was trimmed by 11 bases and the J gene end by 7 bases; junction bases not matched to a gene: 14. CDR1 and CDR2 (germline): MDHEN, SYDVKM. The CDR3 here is CALSGTGAREQYF. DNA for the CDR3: TGTGCCCTATCGGGAACAGGGGCTAGGGAGCAGTACTTC.

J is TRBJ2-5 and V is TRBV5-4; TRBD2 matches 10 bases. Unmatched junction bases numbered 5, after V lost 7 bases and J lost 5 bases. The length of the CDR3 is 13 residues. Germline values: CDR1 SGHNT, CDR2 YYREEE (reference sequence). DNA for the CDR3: TGTGCCAGCGGCCTAGCGGGAGACGAGACCCAGTACTTC. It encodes CASGLAGDETQYF.

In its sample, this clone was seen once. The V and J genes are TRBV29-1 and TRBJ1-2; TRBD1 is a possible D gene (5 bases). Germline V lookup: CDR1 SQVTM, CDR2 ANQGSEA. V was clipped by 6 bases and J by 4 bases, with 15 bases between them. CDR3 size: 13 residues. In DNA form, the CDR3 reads TGCAGCGTGGCTACGGGGGACGGCTATGGCTACACCTTC. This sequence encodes CSVATGDGYGYTF.

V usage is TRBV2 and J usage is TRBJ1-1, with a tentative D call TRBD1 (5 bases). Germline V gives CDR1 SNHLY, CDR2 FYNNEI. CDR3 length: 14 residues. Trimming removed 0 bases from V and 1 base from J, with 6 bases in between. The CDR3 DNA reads TGTGCCAGCAGTGAAGCGGGACGGAACACTGAAGCTTTCTTT. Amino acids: CASSEAGRNTEAFF.

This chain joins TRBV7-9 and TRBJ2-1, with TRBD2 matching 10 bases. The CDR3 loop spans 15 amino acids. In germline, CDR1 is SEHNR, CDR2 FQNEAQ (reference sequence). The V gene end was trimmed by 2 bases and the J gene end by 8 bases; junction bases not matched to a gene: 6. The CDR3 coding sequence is TGTGCCAGCAGCTTACAGCGGGAGGGCATGGATGAGCAGTTCTTC. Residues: CASSLQREGMDEQFF.

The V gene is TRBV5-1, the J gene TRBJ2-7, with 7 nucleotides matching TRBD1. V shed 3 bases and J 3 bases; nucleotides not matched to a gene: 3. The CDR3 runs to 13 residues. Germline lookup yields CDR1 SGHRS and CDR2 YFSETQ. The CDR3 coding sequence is TGCGCCAGCAGCTCGGGACAGCTCTACGAGCAGTACTTC. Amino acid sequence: CASSSGQLYEQYF.